The T cell receptor (beta chain) under discussion was sequenced for a study of blood T cell repertoires in COVID-19. On the study more broadly: Samples of COVID-19 (acute and convalescent) were obtained from the United States, Italy and Spain.

Original handling: Nucleated cell number was recorded as an estimate derived from reference gene primer amplification. Assay used: immunoSEQ multiplex PCR; TCRdb lists only in-frame clones, some missing. D and trimming were read from the DNA, whereas the V and J calls and clone size are those reported in that table. This sample has tens of thousands of clones, with roughly four fifths found just once. The CDR3 has 13 residues. Germline assignment: CDR1 SEHNR and CDR2 FQNEAQ (reference sequence). The V end lost 2 bases, the J end lost 2 bases, and 4 bases lay between the germline ends. Sequencing was performed on peripheral blood. This chain uses TRBV7-9 with TRBJ2-1, with D unclear. This TCR derives from a human donor in a cohort sampled during active COVID-19. The CDR3 is CASSLSAYNEQFF. The DNA of the CDR3 is TGTGCCAGCAGCTTATCAGCCTACAATGAGCAGTTCTTC.